The clone carrying this T cell receptor beta chain was observed many times. Its target is not known. Tagging with unique molecular identifiers was a feature of the TCR beta cDNA libraries. Once about 0.9 to 11 million T cells were used, approximately 520,000 cDNA molecules resulted. TCRdb ran MiXCR on the PCR reads and lists one entry per CDR3 protein. The sample yields fewer than 600,000 distinct CDR3 sequences, nearly 45% seen once. The sample is drawn from a study of post-analysis software for immune sequencing data. For the study at large: Recorded subtypes: relapsing-remitting, secondary progressive, progressive-relapsing; some patients unannotated. Study observations and caveats: Strong co-clustering by F measure was seen for same-batch samples. In patients, TRBV5-6, TRBV5-1 and TRBV20-1 belonged to roughly five TRBV segments found more frequently than in controls.

The CDR3 runs to 14 residues. Trimming took off 2 bases at V and 6 bases at J, with 11 bases between the two ends. This sequence was found in a girl aged 5-17 years with multiple sclerosis. Sequencing was done on a sample of blood. This rearrangement joins TRBV12-3 or TRBV12-4 to TRBJ2-1; possibly TRBD2 for D (6 bases). CDR3 coding DNA: TGTGCCAGCAGTTTAAAGACTAGTGGCAATGAGCAGTTCTTC. As protein: CASSLKTSGNEQFF.